Reported below is one TCR beta chain. Antigen unknown. The data were obtained in a study of type 1 regulatory T cells. The CDR3 has 16 amino acids. V lost 3 bases and J lost 3; bases outside the gene matches: 6. Germline V gene lookup returns CDR1 SGHTA and CDR2 FQGNSA. One entry per CDR3 protein results from TCRdb running MiXCR on the reads. The top ten clones hold just over 8% of a sample with roughly 46,000 distinct CDR3 sequences, 12% of them seen once. V is TRBV7-2 and J is TRBJ1-4; 8 bases line up with TRBD1. The receptor was isolated from a human donor in good health. Sequenced input: cultured non-Tr1 T cells, either the whole culture or a sorted T cell fraction (not recorded which). The CDR3 region is CASSFQGARANEKLFF. The CDR3 DNA is TGTGCCAGCAGCTTCCAGGGGGCGCGGGCTAATGAAAAACTGTTTTTT.